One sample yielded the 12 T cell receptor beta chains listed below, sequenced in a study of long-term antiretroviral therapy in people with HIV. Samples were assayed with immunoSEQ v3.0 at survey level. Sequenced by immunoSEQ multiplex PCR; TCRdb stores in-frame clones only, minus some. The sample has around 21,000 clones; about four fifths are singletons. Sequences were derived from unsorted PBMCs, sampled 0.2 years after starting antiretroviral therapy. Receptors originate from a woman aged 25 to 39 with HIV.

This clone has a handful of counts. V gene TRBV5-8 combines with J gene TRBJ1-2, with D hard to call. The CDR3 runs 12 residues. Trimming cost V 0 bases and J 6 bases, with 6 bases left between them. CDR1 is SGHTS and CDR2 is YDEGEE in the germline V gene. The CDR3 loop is CASSLVPHGYTF. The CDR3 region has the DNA TGTGCCAGCAGCTTGGTGCCCCATGGCTACACCTTC.

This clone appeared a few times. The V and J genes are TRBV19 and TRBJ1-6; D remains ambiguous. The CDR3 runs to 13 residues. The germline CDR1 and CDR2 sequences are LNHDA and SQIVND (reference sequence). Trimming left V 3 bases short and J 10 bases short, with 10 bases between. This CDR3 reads CASSIGVGSPLHF. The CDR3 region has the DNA TGTGCCAGTAGTATTGGGGTTGGATCACCCCTCCACTTT.

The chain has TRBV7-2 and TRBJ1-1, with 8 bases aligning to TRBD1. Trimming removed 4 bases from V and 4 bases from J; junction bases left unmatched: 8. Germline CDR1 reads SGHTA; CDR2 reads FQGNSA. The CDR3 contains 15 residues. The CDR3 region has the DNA TGTGCCAGCAGCTCGCAAGGACAGGGACTCACTGAAGCTTTCTTT. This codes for CASSSQGQGLTEAFF.

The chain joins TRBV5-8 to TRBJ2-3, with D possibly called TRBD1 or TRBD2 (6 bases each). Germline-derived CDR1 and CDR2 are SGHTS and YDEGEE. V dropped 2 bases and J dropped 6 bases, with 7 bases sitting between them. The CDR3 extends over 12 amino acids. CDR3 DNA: TGTGCCAGCAGCTTCGGGGGCGATACGCAGTATTTT. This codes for CASSFGGDTQYF. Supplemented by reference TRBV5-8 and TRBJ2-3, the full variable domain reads EAGVTQSPTHLIKTRGQQATLRCSPISGHTSVYWYQQALGLGLQFLLWYDEGEERNRGNFPPRFSGRQFPNYSSELNVNALELEDSALYLCASSFGGDTQYFGPGTRLTVL.

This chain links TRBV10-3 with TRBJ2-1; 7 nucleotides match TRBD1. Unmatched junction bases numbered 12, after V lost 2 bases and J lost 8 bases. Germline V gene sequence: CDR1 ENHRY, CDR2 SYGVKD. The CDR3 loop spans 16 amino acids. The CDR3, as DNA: TGTGCCATCAGTGAGCCTGGGACAGCCAAAGCGGATGAGCAGTTCTTC. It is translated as CAISEPGTAKADEQFF.

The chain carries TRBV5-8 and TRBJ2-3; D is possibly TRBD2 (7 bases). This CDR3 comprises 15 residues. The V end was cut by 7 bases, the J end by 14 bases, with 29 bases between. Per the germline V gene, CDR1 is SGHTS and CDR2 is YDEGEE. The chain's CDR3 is CASGLGGAGQVLRYF. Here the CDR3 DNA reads TGTGCCAGCGGACTGGGGGGGGCAGGCCAAGTTCTCAGGTATTTT. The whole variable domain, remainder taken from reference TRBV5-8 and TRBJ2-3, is EAGVTQSPTHLIKTRGQQATLRCSPISGHTSVYWYQQALGLGLQFLLWYDEGEERNRGNFPPRFSGRQFPNYSSELNVNALELEDSALYLCASGLGGAGQVLRYFGPGTRLTVL.

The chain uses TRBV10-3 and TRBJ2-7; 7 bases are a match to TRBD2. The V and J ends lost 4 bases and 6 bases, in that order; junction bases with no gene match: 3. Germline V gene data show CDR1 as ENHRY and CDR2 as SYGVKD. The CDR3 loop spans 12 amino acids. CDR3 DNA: TGTGCCATCAGTGTCGGGGAGGGCGAGCAGTACGTC. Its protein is CAISVGEGEQYV.

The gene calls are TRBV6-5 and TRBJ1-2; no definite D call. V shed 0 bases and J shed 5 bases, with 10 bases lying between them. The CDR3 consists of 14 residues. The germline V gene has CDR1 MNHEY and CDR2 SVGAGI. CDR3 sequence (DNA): TGTGCCAGCAGTTACTCGAATCCAGCTTATGGCTACACCTTC. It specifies CASSYSNPAYGYTF.

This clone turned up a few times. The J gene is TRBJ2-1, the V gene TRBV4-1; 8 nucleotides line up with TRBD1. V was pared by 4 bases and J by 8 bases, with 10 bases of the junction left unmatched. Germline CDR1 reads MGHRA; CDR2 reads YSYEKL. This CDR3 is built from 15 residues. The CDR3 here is CASSLGQGGLDEQFF. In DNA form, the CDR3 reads TGCGCCAGCAGCCTTGGACAGGGTGGGCTGGATGAGCAGTTCTTC.

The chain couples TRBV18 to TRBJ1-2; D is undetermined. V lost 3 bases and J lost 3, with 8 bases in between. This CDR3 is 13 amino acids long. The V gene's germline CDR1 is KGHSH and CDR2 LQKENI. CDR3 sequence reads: CASSPRVDYGYTF. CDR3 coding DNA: TGTGCCAGCTCACCCCGGGTCGACTATGGCTACACCTTC.

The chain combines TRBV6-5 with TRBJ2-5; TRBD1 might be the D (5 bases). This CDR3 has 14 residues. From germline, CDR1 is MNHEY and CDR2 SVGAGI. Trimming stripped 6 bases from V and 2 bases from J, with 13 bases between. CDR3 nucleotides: TGTGCCAGCAGCCGCGCGACAGTACAAGAGACCCAGTACTTC. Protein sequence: CASSRATVQETQYF.

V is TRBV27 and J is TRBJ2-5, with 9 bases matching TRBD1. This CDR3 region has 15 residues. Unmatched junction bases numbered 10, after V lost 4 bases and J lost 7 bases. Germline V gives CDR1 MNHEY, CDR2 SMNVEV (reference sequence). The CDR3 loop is CASSSGTGMLGTQYF. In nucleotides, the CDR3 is TGTGCCAGCAGTTCTGGGACAGGGATGCTTGGGACCCAGTACTTC.